The present T cell receptor (beta chain) was sequenced within a study of blood T cell repertoires in COVID-19. The CDR3 consists of 13 residues. Germline V gene data show CDR1 as SGHKS and CDR2 as YYEKEE (reference sequence). The V gene lost 0 bases and the J gene lost 2 bases, with 6 bases spanning the gap. There are a few counts of this clone. The repertoire was sequenced with immunoSEQ multiplex PCR; TCRdb's copy has only in-frame clones and lacks some. The sample lists around 250,000 clones, around 82% seen once, with roughly 9.4% in the top ten. The clonotype originates from a man aged 35 to 55 with active or convalescent COVID-19. The chain has TRBV5-5 and TRBJ2-7; D uncertain. The sample was peripheral blood. CDR3: CASSLVTAYEQYF. DNA for the CDR3: TGTGCCAGCAGCTTGGTTACGGCCTACGAGCAGTACTTC.